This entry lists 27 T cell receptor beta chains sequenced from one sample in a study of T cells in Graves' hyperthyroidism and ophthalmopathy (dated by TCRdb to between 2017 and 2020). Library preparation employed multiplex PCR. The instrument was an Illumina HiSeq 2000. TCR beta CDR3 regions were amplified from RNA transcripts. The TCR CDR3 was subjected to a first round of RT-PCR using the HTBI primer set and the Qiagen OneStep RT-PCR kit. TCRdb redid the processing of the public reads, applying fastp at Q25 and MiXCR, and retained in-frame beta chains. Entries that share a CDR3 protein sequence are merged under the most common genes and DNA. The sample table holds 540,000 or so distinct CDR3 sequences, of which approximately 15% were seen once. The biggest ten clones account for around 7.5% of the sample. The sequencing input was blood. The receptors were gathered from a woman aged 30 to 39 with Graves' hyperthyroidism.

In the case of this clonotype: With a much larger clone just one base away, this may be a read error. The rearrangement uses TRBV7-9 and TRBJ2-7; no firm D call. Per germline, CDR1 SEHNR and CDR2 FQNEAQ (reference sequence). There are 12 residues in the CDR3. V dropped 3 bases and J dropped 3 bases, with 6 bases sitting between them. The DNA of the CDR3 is TGTGCCAGCAGCTTCCGGTTCTACGAGCAGTACTTC. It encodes CASSFRFYEQYF.

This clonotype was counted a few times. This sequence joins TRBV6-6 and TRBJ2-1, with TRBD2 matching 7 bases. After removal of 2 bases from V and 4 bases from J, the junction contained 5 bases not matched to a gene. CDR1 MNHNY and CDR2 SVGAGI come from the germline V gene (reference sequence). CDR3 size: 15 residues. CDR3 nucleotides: TGTGCCAGCAGTTACGAGCGGGGTTGGTACAATGAGCAGTTCTTC. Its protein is CASSYERGWYNEQFF.

In nucleotides, the CDR3 is TGTGCCAGTATCCCGGGACAGGGGTTATGGGAGCAGTACTTC. Protein: CASIPGQGLWEQYF. V and J are TRBV19 and TRBJ2-7, with TRBD1 matching 10 bases. The CDR3 has 14 amino acids. J was trimmed by 7 bases and V by 7 bases; bases with no gene match: 10. CDR1 is LNHDA and CDR2 is SQIVND in the germline V gene (reference sequence).

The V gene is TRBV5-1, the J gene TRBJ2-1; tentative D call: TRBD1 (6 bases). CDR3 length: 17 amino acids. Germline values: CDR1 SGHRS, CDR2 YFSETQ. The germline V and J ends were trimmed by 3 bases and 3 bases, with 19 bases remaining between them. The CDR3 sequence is CASSYRVLTDSYNEQFF. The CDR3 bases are TGCGCCAGCAGCTACAGGGTTTTAACCGACAGCTACAATGAGCAGTTCTTC.

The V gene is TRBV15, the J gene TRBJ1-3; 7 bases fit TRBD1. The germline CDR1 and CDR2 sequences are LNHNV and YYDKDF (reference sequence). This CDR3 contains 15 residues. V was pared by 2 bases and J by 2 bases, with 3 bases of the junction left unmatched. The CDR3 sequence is CATSRSGQAGNTIYF. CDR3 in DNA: TGTGCCACCAGCAGATCAGGACAGGCTGGAAACACCATATATTTT.

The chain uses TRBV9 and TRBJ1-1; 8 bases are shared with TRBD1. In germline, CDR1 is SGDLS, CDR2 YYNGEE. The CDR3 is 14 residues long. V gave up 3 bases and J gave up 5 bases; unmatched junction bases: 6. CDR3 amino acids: CASSALTGETEAFF. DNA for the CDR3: TGTGCCAGCAGCGCCTTGACAGGGGAGACTGAAGCTTTCTTT.

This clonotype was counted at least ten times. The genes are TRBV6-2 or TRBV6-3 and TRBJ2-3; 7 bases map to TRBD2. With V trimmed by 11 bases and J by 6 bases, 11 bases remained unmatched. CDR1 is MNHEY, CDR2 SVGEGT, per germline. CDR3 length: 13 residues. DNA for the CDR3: TGTGCCCGAGGGGCGGGAGTCGCGGATACGCAGTATTTT. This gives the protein CARGAGVADTQYF.

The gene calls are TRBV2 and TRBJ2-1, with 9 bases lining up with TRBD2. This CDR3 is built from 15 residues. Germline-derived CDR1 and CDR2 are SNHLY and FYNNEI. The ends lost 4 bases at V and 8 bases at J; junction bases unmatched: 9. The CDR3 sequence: CASSVWAGGLDEQFF. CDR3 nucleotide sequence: TGTGCCAGCAGTGTCTGGGCGGGAGGGCTCGATGAGCAGTTCTTC.

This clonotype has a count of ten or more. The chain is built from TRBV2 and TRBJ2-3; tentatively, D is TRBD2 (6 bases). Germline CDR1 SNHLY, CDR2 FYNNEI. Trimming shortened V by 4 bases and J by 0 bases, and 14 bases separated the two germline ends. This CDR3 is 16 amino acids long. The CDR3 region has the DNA TGTGCCAGCAGTGGAGGAGCGGGTCTTAGCACAGATACGCAGTATTTT. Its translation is CASSGGAGLSTDTQYF.

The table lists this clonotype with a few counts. The CDR3 loop reads CASSPGMSGSTDTQYF. In DNA form, the CDR3 reads TGTGCCAGCAGTCCGGGAATGAGCGGGAGCACAGATACGCAGTATTTT. The rearrangement joins TRBV28 to TRBJ2-3, with D tentatively TRBD2 (6 bases). Trimming took 5 bases from V and 0 from J, leaving 15 bases between them. The germline gives CDR1 MDHEN, CDR2 SYDVKM. The CDR3 is 16 amino acids.

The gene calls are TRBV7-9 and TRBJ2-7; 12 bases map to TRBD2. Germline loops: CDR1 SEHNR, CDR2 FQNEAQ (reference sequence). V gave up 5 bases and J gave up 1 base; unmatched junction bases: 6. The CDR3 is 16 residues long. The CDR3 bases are TGTGCCAGCAGCACCCAGGGACTAGCGGGTTCCTACGAGCAGTACTTC. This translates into CASSTQGLAGSYEQYF. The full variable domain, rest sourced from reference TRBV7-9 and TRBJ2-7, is DTGVSQNPRHKITKRGQNVTFRCDPISEHNRLYWYRQTLGQGPEFLTYFQNEAQLEKSRLLSDRFSAERPKGSFSTLEIQRTEQGDSAMYLCASSTQGLAGSYEQYFGPGTRLTVT.

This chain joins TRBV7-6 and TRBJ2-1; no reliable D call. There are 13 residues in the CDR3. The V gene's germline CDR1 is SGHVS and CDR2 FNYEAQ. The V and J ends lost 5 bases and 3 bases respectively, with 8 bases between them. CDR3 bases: TGTGCCAGCAGCCCCGCCTTCTACAATGAGCAGTTCTTC. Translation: CASSPAFYNEQFF.

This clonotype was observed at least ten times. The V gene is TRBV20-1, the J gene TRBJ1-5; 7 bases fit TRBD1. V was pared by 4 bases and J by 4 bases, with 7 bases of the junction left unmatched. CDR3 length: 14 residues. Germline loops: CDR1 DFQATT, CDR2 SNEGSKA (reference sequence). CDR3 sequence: CSAKDRVGNQPQHF. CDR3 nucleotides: TGCAGTGCTAAAGACAGGGTTGGGAATCAGCCCCAGCATTTT.

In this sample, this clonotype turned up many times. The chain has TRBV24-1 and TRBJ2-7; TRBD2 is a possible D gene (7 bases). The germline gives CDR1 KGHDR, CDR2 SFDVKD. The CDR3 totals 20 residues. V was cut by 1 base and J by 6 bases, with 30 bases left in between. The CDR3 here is CATSDFVWERSQGGGVEQYF. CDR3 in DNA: TGTGCCACCAGTGATTTCGTTTGGGAGCGGAGCCAGGGCGGGGGCGTCGAGCAGTACTTC.

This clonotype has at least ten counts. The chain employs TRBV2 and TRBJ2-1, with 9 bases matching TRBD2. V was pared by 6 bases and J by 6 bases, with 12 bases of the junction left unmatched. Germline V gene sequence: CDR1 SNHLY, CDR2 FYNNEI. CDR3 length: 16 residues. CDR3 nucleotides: TGTGCCAGCAGAGTGGGCTGGCTAGCGGGAAGCAATGAGCAGTTCTTC. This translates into CASRVGWLAGSNEQFF.

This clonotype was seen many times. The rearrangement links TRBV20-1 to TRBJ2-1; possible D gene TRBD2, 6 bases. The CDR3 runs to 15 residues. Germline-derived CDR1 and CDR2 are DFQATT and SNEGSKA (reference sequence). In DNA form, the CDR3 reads TGCACCACCCGAGAGGGACCGGGAGCCTACAATGAGCAGTTCTTC. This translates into CTTREGPGAYNEQFF.

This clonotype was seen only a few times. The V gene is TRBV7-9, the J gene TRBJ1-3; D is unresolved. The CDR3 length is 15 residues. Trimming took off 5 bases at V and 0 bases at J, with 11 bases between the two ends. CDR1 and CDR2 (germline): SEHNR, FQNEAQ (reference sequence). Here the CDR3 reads CASSLTLTSGNTIYF. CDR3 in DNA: TGTGCCAGCAGCCTGACACTAACCTCTGGAAACACCATATATTTT.

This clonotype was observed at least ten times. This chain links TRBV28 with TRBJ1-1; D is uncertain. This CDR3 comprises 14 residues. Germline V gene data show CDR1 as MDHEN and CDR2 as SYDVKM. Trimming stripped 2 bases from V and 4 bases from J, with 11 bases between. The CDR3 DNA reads TGTGCCAGCAGTTTACGTCCGTTTGGCACTGAAGCTTTCTTT. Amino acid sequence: CASSLRPFGTEAFF.

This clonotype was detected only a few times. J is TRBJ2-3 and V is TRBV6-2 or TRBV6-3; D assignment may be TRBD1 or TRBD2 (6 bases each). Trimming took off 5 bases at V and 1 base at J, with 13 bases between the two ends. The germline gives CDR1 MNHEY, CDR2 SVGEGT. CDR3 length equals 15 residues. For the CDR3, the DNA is TGTGCCAGCAGTAAACTGAGGGGGGGCACAGATACGCAGTATTTT. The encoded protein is CASSKLRGGTDTQYF.

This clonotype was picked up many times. The CDR3 loop is CASSIGSTARDGYTF. The CDR3, as DNA: TGTGCCAGTAGTATCGGGAGTACCGCCCGCGATGGCTACACCTTC. The chain is built from TRBV19 and TRBJ1-2; D ambiguous. The CDR3 has 15 amino acids. The germline V gene has CDR1 LNHDA and CDR2 SQIVND (reference sequence). V shed 3 bases and J shed 6 bases, with 17 bases lying between them.

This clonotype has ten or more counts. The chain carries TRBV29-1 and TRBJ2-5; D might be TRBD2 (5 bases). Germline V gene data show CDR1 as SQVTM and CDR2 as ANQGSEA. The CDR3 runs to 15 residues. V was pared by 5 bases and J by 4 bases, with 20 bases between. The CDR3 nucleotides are TGCAGCGTTCCAGGACTCACCGGCAAGGGAGAGACCCAGTACTTC. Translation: CSVPGLTGKGETQYF.

CDR3 DNA: TGTGCCAGCAGTTTACAGGGCCTTAGACGGGGCTTTGAGCAGTTCTTC. Protein: CASSLQGLRRGFEQFF. V gene TRBV27 combines with J gene TRBJ2-1; D could derive from TRBD1 or TRBD2 (5 bases each). Germline V gives CDR1 MNHEY, CDR2 SMNVEV (reference sequence). This CDR3 comprises 16 residues. V dropped 2 bases and J dropped 9 bases, with 20 bases sitting between them.

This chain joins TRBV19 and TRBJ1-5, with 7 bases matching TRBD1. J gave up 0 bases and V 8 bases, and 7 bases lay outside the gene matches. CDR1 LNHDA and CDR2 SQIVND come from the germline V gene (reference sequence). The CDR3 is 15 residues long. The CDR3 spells CASVKAGGSNQPQHF. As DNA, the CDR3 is TGTGCCAGTGTAAAGGCAGGGGGTAGCAATCAGCCCCAGCATTTT.

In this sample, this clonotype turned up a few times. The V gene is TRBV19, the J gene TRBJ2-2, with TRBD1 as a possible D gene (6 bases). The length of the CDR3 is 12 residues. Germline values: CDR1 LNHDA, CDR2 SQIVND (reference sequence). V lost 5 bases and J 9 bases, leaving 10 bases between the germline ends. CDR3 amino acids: CASSHRERELFF. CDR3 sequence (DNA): TGTGCCAGTAGTCACAGGGAACGGGAGCTGTTTTTT.

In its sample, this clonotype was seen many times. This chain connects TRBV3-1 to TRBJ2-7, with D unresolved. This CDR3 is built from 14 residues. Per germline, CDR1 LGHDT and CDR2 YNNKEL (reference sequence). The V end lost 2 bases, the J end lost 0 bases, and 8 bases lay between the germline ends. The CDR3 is CASSQLYSSYEQYF. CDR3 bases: TGTGCCAGCAGCCAACTGTACAGCTCCTACGAGCAGTACTTC.

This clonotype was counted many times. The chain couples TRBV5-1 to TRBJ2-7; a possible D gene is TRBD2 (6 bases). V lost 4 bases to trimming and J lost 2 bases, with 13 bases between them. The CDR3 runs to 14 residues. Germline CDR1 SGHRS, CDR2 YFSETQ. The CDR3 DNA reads TGCGCCAGCAGCCCCCCGGGGGAACCCTACGAGCAGTACTTC. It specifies CASSPPGEPYEQYF.

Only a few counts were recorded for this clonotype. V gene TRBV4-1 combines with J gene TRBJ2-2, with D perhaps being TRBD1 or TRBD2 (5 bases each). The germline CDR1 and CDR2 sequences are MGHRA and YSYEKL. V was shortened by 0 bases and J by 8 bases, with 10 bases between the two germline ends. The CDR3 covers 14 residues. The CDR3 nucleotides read TGCGCCAGCAGCCAAGAGGGGGTGGTAGGGGAGCTGTTTTTT. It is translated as CASSQEGVVGELFF.